This T cell receptor beta chain was sequenced in a study of early T cells in non-severe SARS-CoV-2 infection. Study-level information: Chains were unpaired, as sequencing was done on bulk RNA from unsorted whole blood. Study conclusions and caveats: Using VDJdb, the matching emphasized anti-spike CD8 responses while missing private and CD4 specificities.

Germline loops: CDR1 SQVTM, CDR2 ANQGSEA. CDR3 length: 11 residues. Trimming took 7 bases from V and 4 from J; bases not matched to a gene: 3. TCRdb recomputed calls from the 5' RACE reads with MiXCR, one row per CDR3 protein. The sample carries 30,000 to 40,000 distinct CDR3 sequences, roughly 4.4% recorded once. This clonotype was counted at least ten times. Its specificity is unknown. The receptor was derived from an adult who was a healthcare worker with PCR-confirmed SARS-CoV-2 infection or an uninfected control (not recorded which). Sample: whole blood. The chain couples TRBV29-1 to TRBJ2-7; 8 nucleotides match TRBD1. CDR3 bases: TGCAGCGGTTGGACAGGGTACGAGCAGTACTTC. Its translation: CSGWTGYEQYF.